The 21 T cell receptor beta chains in this list originate from one sample, sequenced in a study of CD8 T cells in ankylosing spondylitis. TCRdb re-called the 5' RACE reads with MiXCR, one entry per CDR3 protein. In the table there are approximately 290,000 distinct CDR3 sequences, about 20% of which are singletons. The sample taken for sequencing was blood, either unsorted or a sorted T cell fraction (not recorded which). The source is a female donor with ankylosing spondylitis or in good health (not recorded which).

The chain is built from TRBV7-2 and TRBJ2-7, with D tentatively TRBD2 (6 bases). CDR1 and CDR2 from the germline V gene are SGHTA and FQGNSA. Trimming took 5 bases from V and 7 from J, leaving 21 bases between them. The CDR3 totals 15 residues. The CDR3 sequence is CASSPGSEGTYEQYF. In nucleotides, the CDR3 is TGTGCCAGCAGCCCCGGGTCGGAGGGTACGTATGAGCAGTACTTC.

The V gene is TRBV10-3, the J gene TRBJ2-7, with 9 bases lining up with TRBD1. The V segment lost 6 bases and the J segment 5 bases; nucleotides outside the gene matches: 11. The CDR3 totals 15 residues. The V gene's germline CDR1 is ENHRY and CDR2 SYGVKD. The CDR3 is CAIRPLGTGWNEQYF. Here the CDR3 DNA reads TGTGCCATCAGGCCACTGGGGACAGGGTGGAACGAGCAGTACTTC.

The V call is TRBV20-1, the J call TRBJ2-5, with 9 bases identical to TRBD2. CDR1 and CDR2 (germline): DFQATT, SNEGSKA (reference sequence). V lost 6 bases to trimming and J lost 6 bases; unmatched junction nucleotides: 14. The CDR3 consists of 15 residues. The CDR3 spells CSARGWREGPQTQYF. CDR3 in DNA: TGCAGTGCGCGGGGGTGGCGGGAGGGCCCACAGACCCAGTACTTC.

This clonotype was observed a few times. V is TRBV20-1 and J is TRBJ1-1, with D tentatively TRBD1 (6 bases). The germline V and J ends were trimmed by 4 bases and 6 bases, with 12 bases remaining between them. In germline, CDR1 is DFQATT, CDR2 SNEGSKA (reference sequence). This CDR3 spans 12 amino acids. The CDR3 protein is CSATIRGAEAFF. CDR3 DNA: TGCAGTGCTACGATAAGGGGGGCTGAAGCTTTCTTT.

This clonotype was found a few times. V and J are TRBV10-3 and TRBJ1-2; D may be TRBD1 (5 bases). Germline V gene sequence: CDR1 ENHRY, CDR2 SYGVKD. V lost 4 bases to trimming and J lost 6 bases, with 9 bases between them. The CDR3 loop spans 12 amino acids. The CDR3 DNA is TGTGCCATCAGTGCGAGGGGCGATGGCTACACCTTC. It specifies CAISARGDGYTF.

The J gene is TRBJ1-4, the V gene TRBV7-2, with unresolved D. The V end was cut by 5 bases, the J end by 2 bases, with 6 bases between. CDR3 size: 13 residues. Germline values: CDR1 SGHTA, CDR2 FQGNSA. CDR3 sequence (DNA): TGTGCCAGCAGCCGGATGACTAATGAAAAACTGTTTTTT. Translating it yields CASSRMTNEKLFF. Supplemented by reference TRBV7-2 and TRBJ1-4, the full variable domain reads GAGVSQSPSNKVTEKGKDVELRCDPISGHTALYWYRQSLGQGLEFLIYFQGNSAPDKSGLPSDRFSAERTGGSVSTLTIQRTQQEDSAVYLCASSRMTNEKLFFGSGTQLSVL.

This clonotype was detected many times. The genes are TRBV6-2 or TRBV6-3 and TRBJ2-1; TRBD2 might be the D (5 bases). The germline V gene has CDR1 MNHEY and CDR2 SVGEGT. This CDR3 is 16 amino acids long. The V end was cut by 0 bases, the J end by 2 bases, with 11 bases between. The CDR3 here is CASSYSKVATYNEQFF. DNA for the CDR3: TGTGCCAGCAGTTACTCGAAGGTAGCGACCTACAATGAGCAGTTCTTC.

This clonotype was seen a handful of times. This chain links TRBV7-2 with TRBJ1-5, with 7 bases that match TRBD1. V gave up 0 bases and J gave up 1 base; unmatched junction bases: 0. CDR1 and CDR2 (germline): SGHTA, FQGNSA. There are 15 residues in the CDR3. CDR3 in DNA: TGTGCCAGCAGCTTAGCGACAGGGAGCAATCAGCCCCAGCATTTT. The encoded protein is CASSLATGSNQPQHF.

This clonotype was seen once. The chain carries TRBV28 and TRBJ2-3, with 11 bases fitting TRBD2. The CDR3 length is 15 residues. V was pared by 3 bases and J by 4 bases, with 3 bases of the junction left unmatched. Germline V lookup: CDR1 MDHEN, CDR2 SYDVKM. This chain's CDR3 is CASSFRLAGSDTQYF. CDR3 bases: TGTGCCAGCAGTTTCCGACTAGCGGGATCAGATACGCAGTATTTT.

The chain carries TRBV29-1 and TRBJ2-1; TRBD2 aligns across 8 bases. There are 14 residues in the CDR3. Germline V gene data show CDR1 as SQVTM and CDR2 as ANQGSEA. Unmatched junction bases numbered 4, after V lost 3 bases and J lost 3 bases. The CDR3 sequence is CSVDGSGIYNEQFF. CDR3 DNA: TGCAGCGTTGATGGTAGCGGGATCTACAATGAGCAGTTCTTC.

Only a few counts were recorded for this clonotype. The chain has TRBV12-3 or TRBV12-4 and TRBJ1-4; TRBD1 might be the D (5 bases). The CDR3 runs to 14 residues. Trimming shortened V by 3 bases and J by 8 bases, and 13 bases separated the two germline ends. DNA of the CDR3: TGTGCCAGCAGTTTCTCCCAGGGCAGGGAAAAACTGTTTTTT. This sequence encodes CASSFSQGREKLFF.

The sample holds a few counts of this clonotype. The chain employs TRBV12-3 or TRBV12-4 and TRBJ2-7, with 10 positions matching TRBD2. CDR3 length: 16 residues. After removal of 1 base from V and 4 bases from J, the junction contained 7 bases not matched to a gene. CDR3 loop: CASSLGLAGAAYEQYF. CDR3 in DNA: TGTGCCAGCAGTTTAGGCCTAGCGGGAGCGGCGTACGAGCAGTACTTC.

This rearrangement joins TRBV15 to TRBJ2-3; TRBD2 matches 10 bases. The CDR3 contains 16 residues. V was clipped by 1 base and J by 6 bases; unmatched bases: 7. Germline V lookup: CDR1 LNHNV, CDR2 YYDKDF (reference sequence). CDR3 coding DNA: TGTGCCACCAGCAGAGGGACTAGCGGACTTCAGGATACGCAGTATTTT. This gives the protein CATSRGTSGLQDTQYF.

This clonotype showed up just a few times. The chain employs TRBV19 and TRBJ2-1; D ambiguous. In germline, CDR1 is LNHDA, CDR2 SQIVND (reference sequence). V was cut by 6 bases and J by 2 bases, with 11 bases left in between. The CDR3 totals 14 residues. This CDR3 is CASSLLVAYNEQFF. The CDR3 DNA reads as TGTGCCAGTAGCCTGCTAGTCGCCTACAATGAGCAGTTCTTC.

This clonotype has just a few counts. CDR3 nucleotides: TGCGCCAGCAGCCAAGGGGGCCGTTTGGGCGACTATGGCTACACCTTC. Translating gives CASSQGGRLGDYGYTF. This chain uses TRBV4-3 with TRBJ1-2; TRBD1 might be the D (5 bases). The CDR3 loop spans 16 amino acids. The germline V gene has CDR1 LGHNA and CDR2 YSLEER. V shed 1 base and J shed 3 bases, with 15 bases lying between them.

In regard to this clonotype: One end of the junction fails to match germline, which may point to a read error. The chain is built from TRBV7-7 and TRBJ2-2; 13 nucleotides match TRBD2. The CDR3 has 16 residues. The germline V gene encodes CDR1 SSHAT and CDR2 FNYEAQ (reference sequence). CDR3 DNA: TGTGCTAGCAGCCCTCCGGGACTAGCGGGGTCCGGGGAGCTGTTTTTT. Encoded protein: CASSPPGLAGSGELFF. Based on the CDR3 plus reference TRBV7-7 and TRBJ2-2, the full variable domain is GAGVSQSPRYKVTKRGQDVTLRCDPISSHATLYWYQQALGQGPEFLTYFNYEAQPDKSGLPSDRFSAERPEGSISTLTIQRTEQRDSAMYRCASSPPGLAGSGELFFGEGSRLTVL.

This chain connects TRBV13 to TRBJ2-1, with D perhaps matching TRBD1 (5 bases). The V gene lost 3 bases and the J gene lost 0 bases, with 9 bases spanning the gap. This CDR3 contains 15 residues. From germline, CDR1 is PRHDT and CDR2 FYEKMQ (reference sequence). The CDR3 coding sequence is TGTGCCAGCAGCTTGGTGGGGCCCTCCTACAATGAGCAGTTCTTC. This gives the protein CASSLVGPSYNEQFF.

The chain combines TRBV20-1 with TRBJ1-3; D is perhaps TRBD1 (6 bases). Germline CDR1 DFQATT, CDR2 SNEGSKA (reference sequence). CDR3 length: 14 residues. Trimming left V 0 bases short and J 11 bases short, with 17 bases between. The CDR3 region is CSARDPGHGGAIYF. Written as DNA, the CDR3 is TGCAGTGCTAGAGATCCGGGACACGGGGGAGCCATATATTTT.

The V call is TRBV6-1, the J call TRBJ2-1; TRBD2 agrees at 10 bases. The CDR3 is 15 residues long. CDR1 MNHNS and CDR2 SASEGT come from the germline V gene. Germline trimming cut 5 bases from V and 6 bases from J; bases unmatched to any gene: 7. CDR3 bases: TGTGCCAGCAGTCTTAGCGGGGGGCCCCCCAATGAGCAGTTCTTC. This encodes CASSLSGGPPNEQFF.

This clonotype occurred a few times. This sequence joins TRBV7-2 and TRBJ1-1; D is unclear. The CDR3 is made up of 15 amino acids. V lost 2 bases and J lost 7, with 17 bases in between. CDR1 SGHTA and CDR2 FQGNSA come from the germline V gene. The CDR3 reads CASSLHGLQAIEAFF. The CDR3 DNA sequence: TGTGCCAGCAGCTTACACGGGCTCCAAGCAATTGAAGCTTTCTTT.

The rearrangement links TRBV6-2 or TRBV6-3 to TRBJ2-7; the D is unclear. Germline V lookup: CDR1 MNHEY, CDR2 SVGEGT. The CDR3 covers 15 residues. Trimming took 2 bases from V and 3 from J, leaving 14 bases between them. CDR3 loop: CASSYALPPVYEQYF. As DNA, the CDR3 is TGTGCCAGCAGTTACGCTCTACCACCGGTCTACGAGCAGTACTTC.